The clone carrying this TCR beta chain came up once. The record originates from a study of blood T cell repertoires in COVID-19. Germline V gene lookup returns CDR1 LGHNT and CDR2 FRNRAP. Trimming removed 6 bases from V and 2 bases from J, with 8 bases in between. The CDR3 runs to 13 residues. Each participant's cohort was designated according to participant-reported clinical history. Libraries were prepared by immunoSEQ multiplex PCR; TCRdb keeps only in-frame clonotypes and omits some of them. Among fewer than 250,000 clones, around 89% were seen once, and the ten largest hold about 15%. The receptor was isolated from a man aged 25 to 45 who had been exposed to COVID-19. The chain recombines TRBV12-5 with TRBJ1-5; the D is unclear. The specimen was PBMCs or T cells enriched from blood (not recorded which). CDR3 nucleotides: TGTGCTAGTGGGCCGGGTGGCAATCAGCCCCAGCATTTT. As protein: CASGPGGNQPQHF.